One sample yielded the 25 T cell receptor beta chains listed below, sequenced in a study of blood T cell repertoires in COVID-19. Data came from immunoSEQ multiplex PCR; TCRdb stores just in-frame clones and leaves some out. Of some 20,000 clones listed, roughly 90% were seen once; the top ten hold about 8%. The sequenced material came from peripheral blood. Every receptor here comes from a human donor in a cohort sampled during active COVID-19. The donor label of this sample is uncertain.

The chain employs TRBV25-1 and TRBJ2-5, with 8 positions matching TRBD1. Germline CDR1 is MGHDK and CDR2 is SYGVNS. CDR3 length: 15 residues. V lost 3 bases and J lost 1; bases outside the gene matches: 4. Written as DNA, the CDR3 is TGTGCCAGCAGTGACACAGGGGGATCCCAAGAGACCCAGTACTTC. It yields the protein CASSDTGGSQETQYF.

This sequence joins TRBV19 and TRBJ2-3; the match to TRBD2 covers 10 bases. After removal of 10 bases from V and 1 base from J, the junction contained 11 bases not matched to a gene. CDR1 and CDR2 from the germline V gene are LNHDA and SQIVND (reference sequence). This CDR3 spans 16 amino acids. CDR3 nucleotide sequence: TGTGCCACTCTCAGGGCCGGGACTAGCGGCACAGATACGCAGTATTTT. It is translated as CATLRAGTSGTDTQYF.

The J gene is TRBJ2-5, the V gene TRBV7-9; 8 nucleotides align to TRBD1. V shed 5 bases and J 5 bases; nucleotides not matched to a gene: 7. This CDR3 is 14 amino acids long. Germline CDR1 is SEHNR and CDR2 is FQNEAQ (reference sequence). Here the CDR3 DNA reads TGTGCCAGCAGCGCTGGACAGGGCGAGGAGACCCAGTACTTC. Protein sequence: CASSAGQGEETQYF.

In its sample, this clone was seen a few times. The chain recombines TRBV27 with TRBJ2-7, with 7 nucleotides matching TRBD2. Germline V gives CDR1 MNHEY, CDR2 SMNVEV (reference sequence). V lost 6 bases, J lost 2 bases, and 7 bases stayed unmatched. This CDR3 has 14 residues. CDR3 bases: TGTGCCAGCAGCCTGGTGGGAGGGGCCTACGAGCAGTACTTC. Amino acids: CASSLVGGAYEQYF.

The J gene is TRBJ2-3, the V gene TRBV29-1; D is unclear. The CDR3 runs to 10 residues. Trimming removed 7 bases at V and 4 bases at J, with 6 bases between. The germline CDR1 and CDR2 sequences are SQVTM and ANQGSEA. Here the CDR3 reads CSGGSDTQYF. The CDR3 bases are TGCAGCGGCGGCTCAGATACGCAGTATTTT.

The V gene is TRBV5-6, the J gene TRBJ2-5; the D gene is possibly TRBD2 (5 bases). The CDR3 spans 13 residues. The ends were cut back, 6 bases at V and 4 bases at J, with 13 bases in the middle. CDR1 and CDR2 (germline): SGHDT, YYEEEE. CDR3 protein: CASTQGSRETQYF. The DNA of the CDR3 is TGTGCCAGCACCCAAGGGAGCCGAGAGACCCAGTACTTC.

This clone has just one count. The rearrangement uses TRBV24-1 and TRBJ2-7; D may be TRBD1 (5 bases). The CDR3 is 13 residues long. Trimming shortened V by 10 bases and J by 0 bases, and 12 bases separated the two germline ends. CDR1 is KGHDR and CDR2 is SFDVKD in the germline V gene. The CDR3 is CATSRGNSYEQYF. The CDR3 nucleotides read TGTGCCACTTCTAGGGGCAACTCCTACGAGCAGTACTTC.

V gene TRBV11-2 combines with J gene TRBJ2-7; D perhaps matches TRBD1 (6 bases). There are 12 residues in the CDR3. Germline CDR1 and CDR2: SGHAT and FQNNGV. Deletions cut 2 bases from V and 6 bases from J, with 8 bases between. CDR3 sequence reads: CASSLSGVEQYF. The CDR3 bases are TGTGCCAGCAGCTTATCAGGGGTCGAGCAGTACTTC.

The V gene is TRBV27, the J gene TRBJ2-7; 13 nucleotides line up with TRBD2. The J segment lost 5 bases and the V segment lost 3 bases, leaving 10 bases of the junction unmatched. This CDR3 has 17 residues. From germline, CDR1 is MNHEY and CDR2 SMNVEV (reference sequence). Here the CDR3 DNA reads TGTGCCAGCAGTTTCCGAGGACTAGCGGGAGCCCCCCACGAGCAGTACTTC. Translation gives CASSFRGLAGAPHEQYF.

The gene calls are TRBV7-8 and TRBJ2-2, with a tentative D call TRBD2 (6 bases). The CDR3 covers 16 residues. V was shortened by 5 bases and J by 2 bases, with 15 bases between the two germline ends. The germline CDR1 and CDR2 sequences are SGHVS and FQNEAQ. For the CDR3, the DNA is TGTGCCAGCAGCCCCCGGAATAGCGGCAACACCGGGGAGCTGTTTTTT. Translated: CASSPRNSGNTGELFF.

The V and J genes are TRBV12-3 or TRBV12-4 and TRBJ2-3; TRBD1 is a possible D gene (5 bases). This CDR3 has 11 residues. With 9 bases removed from V and 6 bases from J, the gap between germline ends came to 10 bases. The DNA for the CDR3 is TGTGCCAGTCGTAGGGGCGATACGCAGTATTTT. It yields the protein CASRRGDTQYF.

CDR3 protein: CAISRGPFRETQYF. CDR3 sequence (DNA): TGTGCCATCAGCAGGGGTCCATTCAGGGAGACCCAGTACTTC. This chain joins TRBV10-3 and TRBJ2-5; possible D gene TRBD1, 6 bases. With 6 bases removed from V and 5 bases from J, the gap between germline ends came to 16 bases. CDR1 is ENHRY, CDR2 SYGVKD, per germline. CDR3 length equals 14 residues.

J is TRBJ2-3 and V is TRBV6-5; TRBD2 aligns across 9 bases. The CDR3 length is 14 residues. The germline CDR1 and CDR2 sequences are MNHEY and SVGAGI. After removal of 6 bases from V and 4 bases from J, the junction contained 5 bases not matched to a gene. CDR3 DNA: TGTGCCAGCAGCACCCTAGCGGGATCAGATACGCAGTATTTT. It codes for CASSTLAGSDTQYF.

The genes are TRBV27 and TRBJ1-1; 9 nucleotides agree with TRBD1. With 5 bases clipped from V and 5 bases from J, the junction kept 9 bases outside the gene matches. The CDR3 consists of 15 residues. Germline CDR1 and CDR2: MNHEY and SMNVEV (reference sequence). The CDR3 region is CASSTNRGRGTEAFF. The CDR3 DNA is TGTGCCAGCAGTACAAACAGGGGGCGAGGTACTGAAGCTTTCTTT.

The genes are TRBV11-2 and TRBJ1-2; TRBD1 is a possible D gene (6 bases). The CDR3 consists of 13 residues. The germline V gene encodes CDR1 SGHAT and CDR2 FQNNGV. V lost 1 base and J 4 bases, leaving 7 bases between the germline ends. The CDR3 DNA follows: TGTGCCAGCAGCTTAGGGGGGCCCTATGGCTACACCTTC. This sequence encodes CASSLGGPYGYTF.

V gene TRBV6-1 combines with J gene TRBJ1-2; no firm D call. This CDR3 is 14 amino acids long. The V end lost 3 bases, the J end lost 8 bases, and 16 bases lay between the germline ends. The germline gives CDR1 MNHNS, CDR2 SASEGT. The CDR3 protein is CASSDNQELYGYTF. In DNA form, the CDR3 reads TGTGCCAGCAGTGACAATCAGGAACTCTACGGCTACACCTTC.

The rearrangement links TRBV4-2 to TRBJ2-4; 14 bases fit TRBD2. CDR1 LGHNA and CDR2 YNFKEQ come from the germline V gene. V dropped 2 bases and J dropped 11; count of bases not matched to a gene: 8. The CDR3 is 16 amino acids. The CDR3 nucleotides read TGTGCCAGCAGCCAACCCTCCCCGGGACTAGCGGGAGTTCAGTACTTC. Translation gives CASSQPSPGLAGVQYF.

V is TRBV3-1 (or the pseudogene TRBV3-2) and J is TRBJ1-6, with 7 bases aligning to TRBD1. V lost 6 bases to trimming and J lost 9 bases; unmatched junction nucleotides: 8. Germline V gene lookup returns CDR1 LGHDT and CDR2 YNNKEL (reference sequence). There are 14 residues in the CDR3. The CDR3 spells CASSPDRAGSPLHF. CDR3 coding DNA: TGTGCCAGCAGTCCTGACAGGGCGGGTTCACCCCTCCACTTT.

The chain employs TRBV7-9 and TRBJ2-7, with D tentatively TRBD1 (6 bases). The germline CDR1 and CDR2 sequences are SEHNR and FQNEAQ (reference sequence). V lost 7 bases and J lost 4, with 14 bases in between. The CDR3 extends over 13 amino acids. The CDR3 DNA reads as TGTGCCAGCACCAAAACAGGGTTGTACGAGCAGTACTTC. Protein: CASTKTGLYEQYF. Using reference TRBV7-9 and TRBJ2-7 for the parts outside the CDR3, the full variable domain is DTGVSQNPRHKITKRGQNVTFRCDPISEHNRLYWYRQTLGQGPEFLTYFQNEAQLEKSRLLSDRFSAERPKGSFSTLEIQRTEQGDSAMYLCASTKTGLYEQYFGPGTRLTVT.

V usage is TRBV7-2 and J usage is TRBJ1-2, with a possible D match to TRBD1 (5 bases). Between the trimmed V and J ends, which lost 5 bases and 4 bases, there was a span of 11 bases. The CDR3 covers 13 residues. Germline V lookup: CDR1 SGHTA, CDR2 FQGNSA. CDR3 sequence: CASSAGRLYGYTF. CDR3 DNA sequence: TGTGCCAGCAGCGCGGGACGCCTCTATGGCTACACCTTC.

This chain joins TRBV15 and TRBJ1-2; D not certain. Trimming left V 3 bases short and J 3 bases short, with 17 bases between. Germline V lookup: CDR1 LNHNV, CDR2 YYDKDF (reference sequence). The CDR3 is 16 amino acids. Here the CDR3 reads CATSSRLTASHYGYTF. In nucleotides, the CDR3 is TGTGCCACCAGCAGCCGACTAACCGCGTCGCACTATGGCTACACCTTC.

This chain joins TRBV14 and TRBJ2-7, with 7 bases aligning to TRBD1. The CDR3 loop spans 14 amino acids. The V segment lost 2 bases and the J segment 3 bases; nucleotides outside the gene matches: 4. Looked up from germline, CDR1 is SGHDN and CDR2 is FVKESK. This CDR3 is CASSQHRGRYEQYF. DNA for the CDR3: TGTGCCAGCAGCCAACACAGGGGCCGCTACGAGCAGTACTTC.

The chain combines TRBV12-3 or TRBV12-4 with TRBJ2-7, with unresolved D. The CDR3 extends over 12 amino acids. V lost 6 bases to trimming and J lost 2 bases, with 8 bases between them. CDR3 DNA: TGTGCCAGCAGCAACTACGCCTACGAGCAGTACTTC. The encoded protein is CASSNYAYEQYF.

The chain uses TRBV15 and TRBJ2-2; 7 bases are a match to TRBD1. Unmatched junction bases numbered 4, after V lost 5 bases and J lost 1 base. The CDR3 contains 15 residues. Germline CDR1 reads LNHNV; CDR2 reads YYDKDF (reference sequence). Here the CDR3 reads CATSPRTGNTGELFF. CDR3 nucleotides: TGTGCCACCAGCCCTAGGACAGGGAACACCGGGGAGCTGTTTTTT. The full variable domain, its missing parts supplied by reference TRBV15 and TRBJ2-2, is DAMVIQNPRYQVTQFGKPVTLSCSQTLNHNVMYWYQQKSSQAPKLLFHYYDKDFNNEADTPDNFQSRRPNTSFCFLDIRSPGLGDTAMYLCATSPRTGNTGELFFGEGSRLTVL.

The chain uses TRBV11-2 and TRBJ2-3, with unresolved D. The V end lost 3 bases, the J end lost 3 bases, and 13 bases lay between the germline ends. Germline-derived CDR1 and CDR2 are SGHAT and FQNNGV. This CDR3 has 15 residues. CDR3 DNA: TGTGCCAGCAGCTTTGGCGACTTCCGAACAGATACGCAGTATTTT. Residues: CASSFGDFRTDTQYF.